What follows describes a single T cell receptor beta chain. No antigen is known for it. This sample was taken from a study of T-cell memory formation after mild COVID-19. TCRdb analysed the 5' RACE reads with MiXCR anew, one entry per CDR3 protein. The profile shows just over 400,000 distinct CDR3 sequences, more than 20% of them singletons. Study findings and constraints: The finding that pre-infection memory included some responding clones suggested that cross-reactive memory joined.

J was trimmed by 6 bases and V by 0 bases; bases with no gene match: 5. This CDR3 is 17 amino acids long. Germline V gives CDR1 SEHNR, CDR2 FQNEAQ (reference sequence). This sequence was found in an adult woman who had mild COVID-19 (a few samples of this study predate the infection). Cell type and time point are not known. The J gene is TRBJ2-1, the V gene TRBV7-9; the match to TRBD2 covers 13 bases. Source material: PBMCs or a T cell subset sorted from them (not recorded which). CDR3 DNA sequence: TGTGCCAGCAGCTTAGCCACGGGACTAGCGGGGATCAATGAGCAGTTCTTC. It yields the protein CASSLATGLAGINEQFF.